This T cell receptor beta chain was sequenced during a study of shared clonotypes between healthy human individuals. The germline V gene encodes CDR1 WNHNN and CDR2 SYGVQD (reference sequence). This CDR3 spans 16 amino acids. V gave up 3 bases and J gave up 6 bases, with 18 bases separating them. General observations from the study: Richness estimates generally favored naive over memory subsets. It was the non-shared clonotypes that had lower generation probabilities than clonotypes shared by all four donors.

Worth noting for this clone: The antigen is undetermined.

Produced via immunoSEQ multiplex PCR; TCRdb's table is partial and in-frame only. The table has hundreds of thousands of clones, 90% to 96% seen once. The specimen sequenced was naive CD4+ T cells sorted from blood. As for subset: CD45RA+ positively selected. J is TRBJ1-5 and V is TRBV10-1, with D unclear. This clonotype originated in a woman aged 25 to 39 in good health. CDR3 region: CASSDSAIGHGQPQHF. In DNA, the CDR3 is TGCGCCAGCAGTGACTCGGCGATCGGGCACGGTCAGCCCCAGCATTTT.